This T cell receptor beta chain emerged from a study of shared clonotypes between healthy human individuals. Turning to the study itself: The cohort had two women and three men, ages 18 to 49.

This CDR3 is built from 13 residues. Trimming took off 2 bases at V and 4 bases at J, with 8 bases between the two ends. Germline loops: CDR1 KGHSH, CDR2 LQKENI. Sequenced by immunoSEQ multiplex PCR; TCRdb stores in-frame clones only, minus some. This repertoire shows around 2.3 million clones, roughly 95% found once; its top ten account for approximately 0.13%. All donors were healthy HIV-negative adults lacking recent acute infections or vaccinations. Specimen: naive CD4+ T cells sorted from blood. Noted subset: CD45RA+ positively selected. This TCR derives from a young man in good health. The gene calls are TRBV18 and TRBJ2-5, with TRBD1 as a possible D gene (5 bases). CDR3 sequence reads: CASSPYGAETQYF. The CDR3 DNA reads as TGTGCCAGCTCACCATATGGGGCAGAGACCCAGTACTTC.